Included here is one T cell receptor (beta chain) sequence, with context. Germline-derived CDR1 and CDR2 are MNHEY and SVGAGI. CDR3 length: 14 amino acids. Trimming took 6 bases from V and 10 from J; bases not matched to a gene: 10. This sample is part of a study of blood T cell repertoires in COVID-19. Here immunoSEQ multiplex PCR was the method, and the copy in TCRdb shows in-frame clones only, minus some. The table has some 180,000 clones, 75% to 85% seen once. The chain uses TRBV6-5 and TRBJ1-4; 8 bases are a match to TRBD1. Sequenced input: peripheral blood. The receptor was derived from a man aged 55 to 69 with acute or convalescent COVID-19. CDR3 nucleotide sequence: TGTGCCAGCAGCTTGGACAGGGAGGGAGGAAAACTGTTTTTT. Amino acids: CASSLDREGGKLFF.